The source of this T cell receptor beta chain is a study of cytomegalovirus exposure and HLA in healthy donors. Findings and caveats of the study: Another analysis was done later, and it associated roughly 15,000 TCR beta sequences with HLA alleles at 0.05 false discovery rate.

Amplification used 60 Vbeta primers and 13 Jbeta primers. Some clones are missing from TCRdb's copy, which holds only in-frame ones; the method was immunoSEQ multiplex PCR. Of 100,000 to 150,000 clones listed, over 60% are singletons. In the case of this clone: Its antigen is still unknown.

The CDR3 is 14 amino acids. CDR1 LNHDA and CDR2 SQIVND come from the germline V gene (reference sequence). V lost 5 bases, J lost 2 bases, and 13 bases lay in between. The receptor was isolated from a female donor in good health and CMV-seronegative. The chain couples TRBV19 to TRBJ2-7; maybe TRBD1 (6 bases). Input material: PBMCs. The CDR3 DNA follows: TGTGCCAGTAGTCATCAGGGGAATGCCTACGAGCAGTACTTC. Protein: CASSHQGNAYEQYF.